This T cell receptor (beta chain) was captured by sequencing in a study of blood T cell repertoires in COVID-19 (dated by TCRdb to 2020 to 2021). Background for the entire study: The collaborator samples originated in the United States, Italy and Spain and spanned the acute and convalescent phases of COVID-19. The prospective study material was composed of cDNA or gDNA derived from T cells, B-cell-depleted T cells, or PBMCs. Subjects who had been exposed to COVID-19, were actively infected with it, or had recovered from it provided the deeply sampled blood TCRbeta repertoires that made up the dataset. The repertoires were made available in a free public database intended to serve as a resource for research on the immune response to SARS-CoV-2. Samples were obtained from the ongoing ImmuneRACE study (first 160 participants) and from over a thousand subjects provided by 6 global collaborators. The sample metadata nearly always contained a de-identified subject ID, COVID-19 status, age in years and sex. HLA class I and class II types, where available, came from metadata supplied by the sample provider rather than from assay-based typing. The paper as a whole reports these results and caveats: The quantity of clinical and demographic metadata differed by source and by participant and was supplied without curation.

The immunoSEQ Assay, a bias-controlled multiplex PCR, was used to amplify TCRbeta CDR3 regions from genomic DNA. The original pipeline was this. Within the assay, amplification of reference gene primers was used to estimate how many nucleated cells each sample contained. To quantify the absolute abundance of each unique TCRbeta CDR3 rearrangement, sequence reads were collapsed and filtered. Productive Simpson clonality was computed per sample as the square root of Simpson's diversity index over productive rearrangements. TCRdb retrieved this table from immuneACCESS and kept in-frame rearrangements only. Not all clones are present; in checked studies, unresolved V genes account for under half, and no reason is known for the remainder. Clonal size and the V and J genes are those of that table, whereas D and trimming came from the DNA. This sample has some 400,000 clones in its table, and 75% to 90% of those were observed once. The ten top clones hold 0.95% to 1.3% of the sample.

Participants in the prospective study were aged roughly 18 to 89 years, lived in more than 20 United States geographic areas, and enrolled through a virtual design. In the prospective study, cohorts were assigned on the basis of participant-reported clinical history obtained from a screening survey and a study questionnaire. For ImmuneRACE Cohort 3, a participant was defined as recovered based on two consecutive negative NP/OP PCR tests, clearance by a healthcare professional, or resolution of symptoms. In the prospective study, whole blood, serum and a nasopharyngeal or oropharyngeal swab were collected from each participant by mobile phlebotomists. Prospective study participants could optionally give additional blood draws and questionnaires over an approximately 2-month period. Prospective study blood samples were shipped either frozen or at room temperature before DNA extraction. The CDR3 sequence holds 13 residues, the cysteine and phenylalanine included. Only the CDR3 DNA stays, 39 bases, in frame from base 1. Cut back by 7 bases and 2 bases, the V and J ends lie 8 bases apart. In the germline V gene, CDR1 corresponds to ENHRY and CDR2 to SYGVKD.

A remark on this clone: Its antigen is not yet known. Nothing much larger sits one base from this clone, and base qualities are not available.

The receptor was derived from a man between 25 and 39 years old who had recovered from COVID-19. The chain is encoded by TRBV10-3 joined to TRBJ2-2, with the D gene too uncertain to name. Sequenced: PBMCs or T cells enriched from blood (not recorded which). The CDR3 corresponds to CAINQKNTGELFF. In nucleotide form, the sequence is TGTGCCATCAACCAGAAAAACACCGGGGAGCTGTTTTTT.